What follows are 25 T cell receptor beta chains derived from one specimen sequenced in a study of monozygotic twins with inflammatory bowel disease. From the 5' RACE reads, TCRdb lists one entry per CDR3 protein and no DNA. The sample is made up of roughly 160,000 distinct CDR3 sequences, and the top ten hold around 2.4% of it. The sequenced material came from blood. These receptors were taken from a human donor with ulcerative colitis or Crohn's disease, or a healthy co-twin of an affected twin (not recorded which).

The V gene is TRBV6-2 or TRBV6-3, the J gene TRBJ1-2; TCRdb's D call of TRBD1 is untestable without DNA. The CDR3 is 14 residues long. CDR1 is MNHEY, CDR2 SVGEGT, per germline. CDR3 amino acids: CASRPGGTNYGYTF.

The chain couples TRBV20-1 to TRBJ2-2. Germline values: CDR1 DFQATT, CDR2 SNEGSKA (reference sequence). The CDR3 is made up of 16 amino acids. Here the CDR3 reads CSASTGSAGNTGELFF.

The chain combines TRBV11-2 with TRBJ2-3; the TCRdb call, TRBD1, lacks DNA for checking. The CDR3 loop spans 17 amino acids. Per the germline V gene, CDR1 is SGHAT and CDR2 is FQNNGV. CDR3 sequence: CASSLGGQGSFTDTQYF.

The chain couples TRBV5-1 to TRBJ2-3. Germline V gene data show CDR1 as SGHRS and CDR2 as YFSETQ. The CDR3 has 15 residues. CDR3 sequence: CASSLVLASTDTQYF.

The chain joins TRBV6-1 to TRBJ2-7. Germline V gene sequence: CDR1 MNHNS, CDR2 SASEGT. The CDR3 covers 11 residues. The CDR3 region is CASSEPYEQYF.

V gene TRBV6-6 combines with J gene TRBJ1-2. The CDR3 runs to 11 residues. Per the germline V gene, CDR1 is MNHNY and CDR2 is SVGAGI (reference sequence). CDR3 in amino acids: CASSYPVCYTF.

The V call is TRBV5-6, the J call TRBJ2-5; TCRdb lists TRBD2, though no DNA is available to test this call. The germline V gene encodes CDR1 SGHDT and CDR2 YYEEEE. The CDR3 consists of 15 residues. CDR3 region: CASSLKRSHQETQYF.

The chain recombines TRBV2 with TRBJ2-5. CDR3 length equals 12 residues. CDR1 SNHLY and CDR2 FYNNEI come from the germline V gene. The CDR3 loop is CASTYTQETQYF.

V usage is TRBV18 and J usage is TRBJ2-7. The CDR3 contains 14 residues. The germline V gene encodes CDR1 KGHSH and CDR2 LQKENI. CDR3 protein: CASSPYTQANEQYF.

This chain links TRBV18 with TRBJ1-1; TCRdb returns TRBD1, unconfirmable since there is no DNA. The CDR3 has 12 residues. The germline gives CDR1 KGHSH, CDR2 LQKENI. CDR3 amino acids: CASSRGKTEAFF.

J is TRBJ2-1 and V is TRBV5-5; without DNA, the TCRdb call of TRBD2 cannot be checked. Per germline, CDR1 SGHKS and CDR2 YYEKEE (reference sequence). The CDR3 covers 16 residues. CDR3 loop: CASSQPGTSDYNEQFF. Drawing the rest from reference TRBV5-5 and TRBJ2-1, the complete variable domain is DAGVTQSPTHLIKTRGQQVTLRCSPISGHKSVSWYQQVLGQGPQFIFQYYEKEERGRGNFPDRFSARQFPNYSSELNVNALLLGDSALYLCASSQPGTSDYNEQFFGPGTRLTVL.

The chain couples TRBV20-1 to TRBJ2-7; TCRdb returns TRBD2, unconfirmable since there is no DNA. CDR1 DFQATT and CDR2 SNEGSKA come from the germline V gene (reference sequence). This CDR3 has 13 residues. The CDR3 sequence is CSARDGTSVEQYF.

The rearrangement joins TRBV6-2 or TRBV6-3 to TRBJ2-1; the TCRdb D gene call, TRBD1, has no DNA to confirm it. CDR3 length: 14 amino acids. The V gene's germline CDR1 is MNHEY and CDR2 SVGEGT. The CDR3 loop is CASTDRGTYNEQFF.

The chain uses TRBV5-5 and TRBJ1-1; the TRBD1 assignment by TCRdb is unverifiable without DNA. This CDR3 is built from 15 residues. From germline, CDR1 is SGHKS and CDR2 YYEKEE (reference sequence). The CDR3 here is CASSSPPTAPTEAFF.

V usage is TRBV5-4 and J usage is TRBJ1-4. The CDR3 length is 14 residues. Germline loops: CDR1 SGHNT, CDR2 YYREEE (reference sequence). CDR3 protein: CASSLGELDEKLFF.

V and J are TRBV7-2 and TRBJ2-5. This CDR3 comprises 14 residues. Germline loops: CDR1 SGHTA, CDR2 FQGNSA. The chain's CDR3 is CASSLDGNQETQYF.

CDR3 in amino acids: CASSAWTGGKRAQHF. V gene TRBV5-1 combines with J gene TRBJ1-5; the D call from TCRdb, TRBD1, cannot be confirmed without DNA. Germline V CDR1 and CDR2: SGHRS, YFSETQ. The CDR3 runs 15 residues.

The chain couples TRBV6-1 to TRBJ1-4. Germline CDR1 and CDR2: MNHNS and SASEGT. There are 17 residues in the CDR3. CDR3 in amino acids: CASMRQGSYATNEKLFF.

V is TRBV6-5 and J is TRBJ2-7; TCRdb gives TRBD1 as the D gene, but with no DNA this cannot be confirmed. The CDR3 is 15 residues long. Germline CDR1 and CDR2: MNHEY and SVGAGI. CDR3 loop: CASSYRGQGSYEQYF.

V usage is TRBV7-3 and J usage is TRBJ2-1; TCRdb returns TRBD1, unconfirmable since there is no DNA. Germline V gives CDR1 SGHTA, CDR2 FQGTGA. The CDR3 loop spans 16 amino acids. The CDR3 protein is CASSLFGQGEGNEQFF.

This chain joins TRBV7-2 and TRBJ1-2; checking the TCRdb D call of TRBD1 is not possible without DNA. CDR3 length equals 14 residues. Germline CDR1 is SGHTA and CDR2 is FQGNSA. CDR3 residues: CASSLKGQGSGYTF.

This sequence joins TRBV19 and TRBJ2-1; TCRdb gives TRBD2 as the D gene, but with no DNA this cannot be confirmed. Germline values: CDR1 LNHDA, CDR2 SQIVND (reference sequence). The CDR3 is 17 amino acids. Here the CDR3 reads CASSTAGGHNNYNEQFF.

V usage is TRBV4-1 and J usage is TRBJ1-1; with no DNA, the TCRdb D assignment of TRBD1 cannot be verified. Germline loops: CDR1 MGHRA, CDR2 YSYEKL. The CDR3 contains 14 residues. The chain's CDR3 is CASSQQGRYTEAFF.

CDR3 amino acids: CASSDTGRNTEAFF. V is TRBV5-1 and J is TRBJ1-1; TCRdb lists TRBD1, though no DNA is available to test this call. Germline V gives CDR1 SGHRS, CDR2 YFSETQ. There are 14 residues in the CDR3.

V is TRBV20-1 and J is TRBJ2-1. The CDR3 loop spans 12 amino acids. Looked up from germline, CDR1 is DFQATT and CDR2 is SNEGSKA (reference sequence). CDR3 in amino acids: CSARELTTEQFF.